One and the same sample provided the 7 T cell receptor beta chains below, sequenced in a study of blood T cell repertoires in COVID-19. Data came from immunoSEQ multiplex PCR; TCRdb stores just in-frame clones and leaves some out. The sample records roughly 250,000 clones, 84% being singletons. The specimen was peripheral blood. Receptors were obtained from a human donor in a cohort sampled during active COVID-19.

V and J are TRBV7-9 and TRBJ2-1; D gene unclear. V was cut by 1 base and J by 8 bases, with 9 bases left in between. The CDR3 sequence is 13 residues long. Per germline, CDR1 SEHNR and CDR2 FQNEAQ (reference sequence). The CDR3 nucleotides read TGTGCCAGCAGCTTAGTGGGCACATATGAGCAGTTCTTC. Protein sequence: CASSLVGTYEQFF.

The V call is TRBV9, the J call TRBJ1-2, with 9 positions matching TRBD1. The germline CDR1 and CDR2 sequences are SGDLS and YYNGEE. V shed 0 bases, J shed 4 bases, and the junction held 13 bases outside the gene matches. The CDR3 covers 18 residues. CDR3 nucleotides: TGTGCCAGCAGCGTAGGTCCGGGACAGGGAGTTGGGAGCTATGGCTACACCTTC. This codes for CASSVGPGQGVGSYGYTF.

The chain carries TRBV5-1 and TRBJ1-1, with D uncertain. Germline V gene data show CDR1 as SGHRS and CDR2 as YFSETQ. The CDR3 runs 13 residues. V was clipped by 2 bases and J by 4 bases, with 9 bases between them. The CDR3 sequence is CASSLKRGTEAFF. DNA for the CDR3: TGCGCCAGCAGCTTAAAGAGAGGCACTGAAGCTTTCTTT. Drawing the rest from reference TRBV5-1 and TRBJ1-1, the complete variable domain is KAGVTQTPRYLIKTRGQQVTLSCSPISGHRSVSWYQQTPGQGLQFLFEYFSETQRNKGNFPGRFSGRQFSNSRSEMNVSTLELGDSALYLCASSLKRGTEAFFGQGTRLTVV.

The V gene is TRBV19, the J gene TRBJ1-1, with unresolved D. V lost 1 base and J 3 bases, leaving 6 bases between the germline ends. The germline CDR1 and CDR2 sequences are LNHDA and SQIVND (reference sequence). The CDR3 totals 13 residues. The CDR3 sequence is CASSIAADTEAFF. The CDR3 coding sequence is TGTGCCAGTAGTATAGCTGCGGACACTGAAGCTTTCTTT.

This clone was found a few times. The V call is TRBV5-4, the J call TRBJ2-1; no definite D call. There are 15 residues in the CDR3. The germline V gene has CDR1 SGHNT and CDR2 YYREEE (reference sequence). The V gene lost 4 bases and the J gene lost 0 bases, with 11 bases spanning the gap. The CDR3 sequence is CASSDRLGSYNEQFF. For the CDR3, the DNA is TGTGCCAGCAGCGACCGACTTGGCTCCTACAATGAGCAGTTCTTC.

The chain carries TRBV4-1 and TRBJ2-1; TRBD2 matches 14 bases. V lost 2 bases to trimming and J lost 8 bases; unmatched junction nucleotides: 5. The CDR3 loop spans 16 amino acids. From germline, CDR1 is MGHRA and CDR2 YSYEKL. Written as DNA, the CDR3 is TGCGCCAGCAGCCAACCGACTAGCGGGGGGGCTCATGAGCAGTTCTTC. This gives the protein CASSQPTSGGAHEQFF.

This clone was observed once. The chain uses TRBV2 and TRBJ2-3; 10 bases line up with TRBD2. The junction had 4 bases not matched to a gene; V was cut back by 7 bases and J by 0 bases. The CDR3 contains 15 residues. From germline, CDR1 is SNHLY and CDR2 FYNNEI. The CDR3 is CASTLAGSSTDTQYF. The CDR3 bases are TGTGCCAGCACACTAGCGGGGTCTAGCACAGATACGCAGTATTTT.